This TCR beta chain was observed in a study of radiotherapy plus CTLA-4 blockade in lung cancer. Background on the study: Among enrolled patients, roughly 18% responded and around 30% achieved disease control.

Only in-frame clones appear in the TCRdb table, and some are missing; sequencing was by immunoSEQ multiplex PCR. The sample shows about 55,000 clones, 70% to 85% of them seen only once. The CDR3 length is 17 residues. With V trimmed by 1 base and J by 5 bases, 11 bases remained unmatched. Germline loops: CDR1 SGHRS, CDR2 YFSETQ. Sequencing was performed on peripheral blood, taken from a patient treated with radiotherapy plus ipilimumab. The clonotype comes from a human donor with non-small cell lung cancer whose response to radiotherapy plus ipilimumab could not be evaluated. The V and J genes are TRBV5-1 and TRBJ2-3, with TRBD2 matching over 9 bases. The DNA of the CDR3 is TGCGCCAGCAGCTTGTTATTAGCGGGAGAGGGGAAAGATACGCAGTATTTT. Its translation: CASSLLLAGEGKDTQYF.